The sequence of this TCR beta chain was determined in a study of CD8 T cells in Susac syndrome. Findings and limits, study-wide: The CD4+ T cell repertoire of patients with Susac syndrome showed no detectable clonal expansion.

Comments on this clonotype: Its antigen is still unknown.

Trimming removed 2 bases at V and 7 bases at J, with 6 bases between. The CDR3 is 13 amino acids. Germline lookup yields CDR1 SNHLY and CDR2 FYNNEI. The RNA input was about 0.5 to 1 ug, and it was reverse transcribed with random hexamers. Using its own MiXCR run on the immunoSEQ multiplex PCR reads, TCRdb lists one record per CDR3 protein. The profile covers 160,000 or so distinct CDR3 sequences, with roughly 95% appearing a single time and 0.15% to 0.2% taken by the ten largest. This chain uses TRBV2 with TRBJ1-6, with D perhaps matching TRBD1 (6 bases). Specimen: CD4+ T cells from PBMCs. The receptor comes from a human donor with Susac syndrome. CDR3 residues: CASSEQGNSPLHF. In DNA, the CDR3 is TGTGCCAGCAGTGAACAGGGGAATTCACCCCTCCACTTT.